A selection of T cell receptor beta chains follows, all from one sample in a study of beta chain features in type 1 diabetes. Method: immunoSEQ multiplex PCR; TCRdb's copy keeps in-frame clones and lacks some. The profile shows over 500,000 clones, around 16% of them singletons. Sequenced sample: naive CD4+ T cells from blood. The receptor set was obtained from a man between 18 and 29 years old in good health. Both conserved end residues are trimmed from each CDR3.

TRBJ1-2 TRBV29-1 SVAGDYGYT
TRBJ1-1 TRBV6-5 ASIGGRTEAF
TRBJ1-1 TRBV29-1 SVERGPEAF
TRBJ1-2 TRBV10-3 AITQTGTNYGYT
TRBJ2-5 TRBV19 ASSPPGQETQY
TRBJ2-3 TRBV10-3 ATEPGQGIDTQY
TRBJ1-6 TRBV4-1 ASSQEGERSRYNSPLH
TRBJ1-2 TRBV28 ASSPGLGGYT
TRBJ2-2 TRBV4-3 ASSQDLIGGAGTGELF
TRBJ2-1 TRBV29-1 SVYEGRQRYNEQF
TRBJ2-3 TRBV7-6 ASSLGLDTQY
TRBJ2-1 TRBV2 ASSRAWIASYNEQF
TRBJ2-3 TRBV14 ASSPLQGPPLNTQY
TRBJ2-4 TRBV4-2 ASSQEKLGARIQY
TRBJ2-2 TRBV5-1 ASSRGGTGELF